The 4 T cell receptor beta chains in this list originate from one sample, sequenced in a study of tissue T cells after allogeneic stem cell transplantation. TCRdb's table, derived via immunoSEQ multiplex PCR, lists solely in-frame clones and lacks some. The data contain 25,000 to 30,000 clones, about 89% of them seen just once; the ten biggest clones take up 2% to 2.5%. The sample was blood, taken before transplantation. The source of these receptors is a male donor at least 60 years old who later had graft-versus-host disease after an allogeneic stem cell transplant.

The genes are TRBV5-4 and TRBJ2-5; D is possibly TRBD2 (5 bases). There are 17 residues in the CDR3. Germline assignment: CDR1 SGHNT and CDR2 YYREEE (reference sequence). V lost 1 base, J lost 2 bases, and 18 bases lay in between. Here the CDR3 reads CASSLKPGGSFQETQYF. In nucleotides, the CDR3 is TGTGCCAGCAGCTTGAAGCCTGGCGGGTCCTTTCAAGAGACCCAGTACTTC.

The rearrangement uses TRBV3-1 (or the pseudogene TRBV3-2) and TRBJ2-3; the match to TRBD2 covers 7 bases. Germline CDR1 LGHDT, CDR2 YNNKEL (reference sequence). J lost 0 bases, V lost 0 bases, and 6 bases had no gene match. CDR3 size: 17 residues. The CDR3 coding sequence is TGTGCCAGCAGCCAAGAGATGACTAGCCGTAGCACAGATACGCAGTATTTT. Translated, it gives CASSQEMTSRSTDTQYF.

V gene TRBV7-3 combines with J gene TRBJ2-7; D ambiguous. Trimming removed 1 base at V and 3 bases at J, with 4 bases between. There are 12 residues in the CDR3. CDR1 is SGHTA, CDR2 FQGTGA, per germline. This chain's CDR3 is CASSLNNYEQYF. CDR3 coding DNA: TGTGCCAGCAGCTTAAACAACTACGAGCAGTACTTC. Complete variable domain (other parts from reference TRBV7-3 and TRBJ2-7): GAGVSQTPSNKVTEKGKYVELRCDPISGHTALYWYRQSLGQGPEFLIYFQGTGAADDSGLPNDRFFAVRPEGSVSTLKIQRTERGDSAVYLCASSLNNYEQYFGPGTRLTVT.

The CDR3 DNA sequence: TGTGCCAGCAGCTTAGGGCCAGCCTATGGCTACACCTTC. Protein: CASSLGPAYGYTF. This rearrangement joins TRBV7-9 to TRBJ1-2; no reliable D call. The V gene lost 1 base and the J gene lost 4 bases, with 7 bases spanning the gap. CDR1 is SEHNR and CDR2 is FQNEAQ in the germline V gene (reference sequence). This CDR3 contains 13 residues.